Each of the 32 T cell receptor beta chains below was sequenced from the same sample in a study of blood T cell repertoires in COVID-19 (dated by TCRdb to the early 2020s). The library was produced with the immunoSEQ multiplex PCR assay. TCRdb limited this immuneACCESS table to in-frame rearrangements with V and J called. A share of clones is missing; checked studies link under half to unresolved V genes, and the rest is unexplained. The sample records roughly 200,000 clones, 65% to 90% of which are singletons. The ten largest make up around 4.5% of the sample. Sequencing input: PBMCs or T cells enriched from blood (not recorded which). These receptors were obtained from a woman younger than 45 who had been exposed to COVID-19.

This CDR3 reads CATSPRGGTQYF. CDR3 nucleotide sequence: TGTGCCACCAGCCCACGGGGAGGCACGCAGTATTTT. The chain links TRBV24-1 to TRBJ2-3; TRBD2 is a possible D gene (6 bases). Trimming pared 7 bases from V and 9 bases from J, leaving 13 bases between. From germline, CDR1 is KGHDR and CDR2 SFDVKD. The CDR3 is 12 amino acids.

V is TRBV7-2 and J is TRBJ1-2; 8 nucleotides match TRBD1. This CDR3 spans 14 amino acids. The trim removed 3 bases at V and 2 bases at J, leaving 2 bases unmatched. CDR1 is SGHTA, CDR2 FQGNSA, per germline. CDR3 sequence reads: CASSLGTGNYGYTF. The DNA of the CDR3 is TGTGCCAGCAGCTTGGGGACAGGAAACTATGGCTACACCTTC.

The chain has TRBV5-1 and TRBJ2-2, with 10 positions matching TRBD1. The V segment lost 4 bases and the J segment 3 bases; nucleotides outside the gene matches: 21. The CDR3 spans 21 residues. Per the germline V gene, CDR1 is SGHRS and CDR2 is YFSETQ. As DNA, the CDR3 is TGCGCCAGCAGCGCTTGGGACCGACAGGGGGCCTTTGTGTACGACACCGGGGAGCTGTTTTTT. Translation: CASSAWDRQGAFVYDTGELFF.

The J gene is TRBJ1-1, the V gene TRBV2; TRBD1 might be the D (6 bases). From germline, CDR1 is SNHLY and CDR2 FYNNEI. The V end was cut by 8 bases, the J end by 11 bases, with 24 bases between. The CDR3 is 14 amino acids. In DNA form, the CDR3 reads TGTGCCAGCTGGACGAGTCGGACAGCTGGGGTCGCTTTCTTT. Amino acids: CASWTSRTAGVAFF.

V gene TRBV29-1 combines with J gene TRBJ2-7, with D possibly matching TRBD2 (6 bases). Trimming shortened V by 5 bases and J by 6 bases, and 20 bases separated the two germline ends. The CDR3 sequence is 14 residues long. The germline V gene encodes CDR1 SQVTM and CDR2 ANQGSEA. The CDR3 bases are TGCAGCGTTCACTCGGTGGCGGGGCCGCGCGAGCAGTACTTC. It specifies CSVHSVAGPREQYF.

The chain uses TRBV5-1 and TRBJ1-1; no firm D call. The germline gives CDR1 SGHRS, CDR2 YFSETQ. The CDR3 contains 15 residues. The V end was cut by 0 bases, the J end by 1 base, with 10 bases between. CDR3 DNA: TGCGCCAGCAGCTTGGATGTGGGGAGGAACACTGAAGCTTTCTTT. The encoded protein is CASSLDVGRNTEAFF.

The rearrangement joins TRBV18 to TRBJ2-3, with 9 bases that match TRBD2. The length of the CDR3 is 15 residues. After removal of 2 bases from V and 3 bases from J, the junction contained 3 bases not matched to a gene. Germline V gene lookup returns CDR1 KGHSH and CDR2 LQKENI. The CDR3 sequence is CASSPAGGRTDTQYF. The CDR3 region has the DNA TGTGCCAGCTCACCAGCGGGGGGGCGTACAGATACGCAGTATTTT.

The CDR3 bases are TGTGCCAGCAGTCAGACTGCTGGACAAGGTTATAATTCACCCCTCCACTTT. This translates into CASSQTAGQGYNSPLHF. J is TRBJ1-6 and V is TRBV6-6; possibly TRBD1 for D (5 bases). Germline values: CDR1 MNHNY, CDR2 SVGAGI (reference sequence). V lost 5 bases and J 4 bases, leaving 18 bases between the germline ends. The CDR3 spans 17 residues.

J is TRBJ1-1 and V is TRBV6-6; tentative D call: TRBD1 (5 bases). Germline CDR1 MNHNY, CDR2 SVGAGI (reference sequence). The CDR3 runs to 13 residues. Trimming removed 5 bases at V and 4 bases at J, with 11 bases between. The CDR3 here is CASSQGQTTEAFF. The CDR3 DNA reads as TGTGCCAGCAGTCAAGGACAAACCACTGAAGCTTTCTTT.

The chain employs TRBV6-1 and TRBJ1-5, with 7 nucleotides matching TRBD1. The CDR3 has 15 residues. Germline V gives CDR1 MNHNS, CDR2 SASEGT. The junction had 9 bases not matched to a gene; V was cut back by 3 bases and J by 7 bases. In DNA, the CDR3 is TGTGCCAGCAGTGAGCTCCGGGACAGCGGACAGCCCCAGCATTTT. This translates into CASSELRDSGQPQHF.

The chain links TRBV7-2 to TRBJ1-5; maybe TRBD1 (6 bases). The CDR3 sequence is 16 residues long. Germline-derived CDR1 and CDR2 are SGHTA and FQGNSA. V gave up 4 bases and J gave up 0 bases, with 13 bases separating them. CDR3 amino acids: CASSSGQIVSNQPQHF. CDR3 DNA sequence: TGTGCCAGCAGCTCAGGACAGATAGTTAGCAATCAGCCCCAGCATTTT.

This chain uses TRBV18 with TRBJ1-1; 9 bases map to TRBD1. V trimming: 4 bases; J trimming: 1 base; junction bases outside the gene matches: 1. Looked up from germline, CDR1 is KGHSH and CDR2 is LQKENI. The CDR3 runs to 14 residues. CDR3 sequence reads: CASSQGQGNTEAFF. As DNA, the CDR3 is TGTGCCAGCTCACAGGGACAGGGGAACACTGAAGCTTTCTTT.

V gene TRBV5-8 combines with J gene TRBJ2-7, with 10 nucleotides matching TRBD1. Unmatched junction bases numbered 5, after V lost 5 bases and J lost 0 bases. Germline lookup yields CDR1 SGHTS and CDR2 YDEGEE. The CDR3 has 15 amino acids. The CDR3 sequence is CASRHRDRGSYEQYF. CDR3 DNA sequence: TGTGCCAGCAGACACCGGGACAGGGGCTCCTACGAGCAGTACTTC.

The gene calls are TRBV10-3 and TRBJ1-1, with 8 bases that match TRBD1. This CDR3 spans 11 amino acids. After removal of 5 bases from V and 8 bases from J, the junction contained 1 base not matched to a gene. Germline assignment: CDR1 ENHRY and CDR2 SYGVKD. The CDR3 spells CAISTGGEAFF. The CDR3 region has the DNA TGTGCCATCAGTACAGGGGGAGAAGCTTTCTTT.

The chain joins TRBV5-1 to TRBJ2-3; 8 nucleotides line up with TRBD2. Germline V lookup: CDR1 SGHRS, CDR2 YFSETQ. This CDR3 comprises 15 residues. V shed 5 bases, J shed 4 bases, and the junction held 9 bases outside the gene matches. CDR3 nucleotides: TGCGCCAGCAGGTTCCTTAGCGGGGTCTCAGATACGCAGTATTTT. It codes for CASRFLSGVSDTQYF.

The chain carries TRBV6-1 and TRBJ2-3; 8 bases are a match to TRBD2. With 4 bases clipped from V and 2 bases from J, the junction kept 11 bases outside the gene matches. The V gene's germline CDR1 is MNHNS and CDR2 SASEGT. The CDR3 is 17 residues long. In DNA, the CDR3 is TGTGCCAGCAGTGGAGGGTCGGGCGGGGGGTACACAGATACGCAGTATTTT. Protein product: CASSGGSGGGYTDTQYF.

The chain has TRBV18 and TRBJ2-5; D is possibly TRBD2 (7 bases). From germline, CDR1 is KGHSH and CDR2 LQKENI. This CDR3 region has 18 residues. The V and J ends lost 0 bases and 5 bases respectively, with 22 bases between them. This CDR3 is CASSPPKRGGAPGETQYF. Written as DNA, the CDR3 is TGTGCCAGCTCACCACCGAAGCGAGGGGGGGCCCCGGGGGAGACCCAGTACTTC.

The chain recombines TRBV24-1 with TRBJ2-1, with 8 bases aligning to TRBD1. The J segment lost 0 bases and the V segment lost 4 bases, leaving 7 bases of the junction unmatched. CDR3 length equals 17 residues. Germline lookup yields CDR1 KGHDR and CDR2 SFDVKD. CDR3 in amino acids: CATSERTGSSSYNEQFF. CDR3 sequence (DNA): TGTGCCACCAGTGAACGGACAGGGTCTAGCTCCTACAATGAGCAGTTCTTC.

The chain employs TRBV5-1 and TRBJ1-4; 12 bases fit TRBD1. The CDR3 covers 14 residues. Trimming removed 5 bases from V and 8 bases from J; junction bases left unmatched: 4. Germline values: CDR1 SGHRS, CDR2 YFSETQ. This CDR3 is CASRRGTGGEKLFF. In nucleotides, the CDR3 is TGCGCCAGCAGACGCGGGACAGGGGGCGAAAAACTGTTTTTT. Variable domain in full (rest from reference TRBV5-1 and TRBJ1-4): KAGVTQTPRYLIKTRGQQVTLSCSPISGHRSVSWYQQTPGQGLQFLFEYFSETQRNKGNFPGRFSGRQFSNSRSEMNVSTLELGDSALYLCASRRGTGGEKLFFGSGTQLSVL.

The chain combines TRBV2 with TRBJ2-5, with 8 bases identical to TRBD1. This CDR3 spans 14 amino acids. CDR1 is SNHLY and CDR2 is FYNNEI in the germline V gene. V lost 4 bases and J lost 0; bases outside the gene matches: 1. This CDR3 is CASSGQGYQETQYF. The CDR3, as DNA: TGTGCCAGCAGTGGACAGGGGTACCAAGAGACCCAGTACTTC.

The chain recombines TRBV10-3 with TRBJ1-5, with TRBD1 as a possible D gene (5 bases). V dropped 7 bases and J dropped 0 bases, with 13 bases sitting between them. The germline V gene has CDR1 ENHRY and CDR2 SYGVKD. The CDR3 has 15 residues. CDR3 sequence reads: CAIKGAVDSNQPQHF. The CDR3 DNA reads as TGTGCCATCAAAGGGGCAGTGGATAGCAATCAGCCCCAGCATTTT.

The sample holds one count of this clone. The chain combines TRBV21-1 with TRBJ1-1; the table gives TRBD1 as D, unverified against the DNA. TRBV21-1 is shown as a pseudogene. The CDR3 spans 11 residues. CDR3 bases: TGTGCCAGCAGCGTCACAGGGGTAGCTTTCTTT. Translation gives CASSVTGVAFF.

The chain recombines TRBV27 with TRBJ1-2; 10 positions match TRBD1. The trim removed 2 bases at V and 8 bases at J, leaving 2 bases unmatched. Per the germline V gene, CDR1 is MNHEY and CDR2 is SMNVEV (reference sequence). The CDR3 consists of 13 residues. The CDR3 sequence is CASSLDRGQGYTF. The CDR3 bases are TGTGCCAGCAGTTTAGACAGGGGGCAAGGCTACACCTTC.

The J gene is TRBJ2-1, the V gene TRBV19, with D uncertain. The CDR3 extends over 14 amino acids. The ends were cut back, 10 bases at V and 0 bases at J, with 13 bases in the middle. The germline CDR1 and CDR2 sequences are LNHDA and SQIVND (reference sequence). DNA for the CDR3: TGTGCCACTAGGACGTCTAGCTCCTACAATGAGCAGTTCTTC. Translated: CATRTSSSYNEQFF.

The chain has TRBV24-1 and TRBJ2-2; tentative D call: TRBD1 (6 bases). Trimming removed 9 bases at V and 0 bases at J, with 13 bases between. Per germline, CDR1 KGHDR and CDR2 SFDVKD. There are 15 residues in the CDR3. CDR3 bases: TGTGCCACCGTAGCTACAGGGCCGAACACCGGGGAGCTGTTTTTT. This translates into CATVATGPNTGELFF.

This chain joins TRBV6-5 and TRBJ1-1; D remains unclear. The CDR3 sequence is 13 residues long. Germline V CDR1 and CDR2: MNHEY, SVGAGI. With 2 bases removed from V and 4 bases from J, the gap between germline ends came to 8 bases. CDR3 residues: CASSYQVFTEAFF. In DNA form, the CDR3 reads TGTGCCAGCAGTTACCAGGTATTCACTGAAGCTTTCTTT.

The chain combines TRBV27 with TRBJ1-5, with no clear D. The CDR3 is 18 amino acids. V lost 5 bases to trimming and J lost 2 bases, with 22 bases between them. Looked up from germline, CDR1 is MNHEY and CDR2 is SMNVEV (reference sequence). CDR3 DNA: TGTGCCAGCAGTCCGTCCCGCCCCGCCGGGGATGGCAATCAGCCCCAGCATTTT. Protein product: CASSPSRPAGDGNQPQHF.

CDR3 sequence: CASRGQGSGNTIYF. In DNA form, the CDR3 reads TGTGCCAGCAGGGGACAGGGCTCTGGAAACACCATATATTTT. This chain uses TRBV2 with TRBJ1-3; 9 positions agree with TRBD1. V gave up 6 bases and J gave up 0 bases; unmatched junction bases: 0. The CDR3 spans 14 residues. Germline V gene data show CDR1 as SNHLY and CDR2 as FYNNEI.

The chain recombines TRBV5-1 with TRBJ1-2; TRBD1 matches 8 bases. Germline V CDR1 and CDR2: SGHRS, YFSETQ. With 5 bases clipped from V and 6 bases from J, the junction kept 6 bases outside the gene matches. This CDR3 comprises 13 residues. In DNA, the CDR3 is TGCGCCAGCAGTCCGGACAGGGAAGATGGCTACACCTTC. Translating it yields CASSPDREDGYTF.

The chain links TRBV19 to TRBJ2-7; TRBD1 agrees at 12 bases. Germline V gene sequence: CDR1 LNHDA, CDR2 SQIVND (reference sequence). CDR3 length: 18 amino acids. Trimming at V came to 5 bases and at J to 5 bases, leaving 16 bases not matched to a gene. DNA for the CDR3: TGTGCCAGTAGTGTACGGAAAGGGACAGGGGGCGATTGGGACGAGCAGTACTTC. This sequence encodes CASSVRKGTGGDWDEQYF. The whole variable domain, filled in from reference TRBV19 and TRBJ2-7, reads DGGITQSPKYLFRKEGQNVTLSCEQNLNHDAMYWYRQDPGQGLRLIYYSQIVNDFQKGDIAEGYSVSREKKESFPLTVTSAQKNPTAFYLCASSVRKGTGGDWDEQYFGPGTRLTVT.

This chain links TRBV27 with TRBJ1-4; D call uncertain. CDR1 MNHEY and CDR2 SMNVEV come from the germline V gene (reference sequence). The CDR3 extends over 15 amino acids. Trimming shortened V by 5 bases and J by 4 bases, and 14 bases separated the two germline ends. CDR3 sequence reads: CASSPRPNINEKLFF. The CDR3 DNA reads TGTGCCAGCAGTCCTCGTCCCAACATTAATGAAAAACTGTTTTTT. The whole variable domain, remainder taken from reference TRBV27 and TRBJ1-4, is EAQVTQNPRYLITVTGKKLTVTCSQNMNHEYMSWYRQDPGLGLRQIYYSMNVEVTDKGDVPEGYKVSRKEKRNFPLILESPSPNQTSLYFCASSPRPNINEKLFFGSGTQLSVL.

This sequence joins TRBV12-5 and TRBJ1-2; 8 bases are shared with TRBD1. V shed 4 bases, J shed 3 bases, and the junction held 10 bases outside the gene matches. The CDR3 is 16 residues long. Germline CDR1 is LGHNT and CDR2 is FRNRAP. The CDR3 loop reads CASGSRQGPMDYGYTF. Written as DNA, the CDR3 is TGTGCTAGTGGTTCCCGACAGGGGCCGATGGACTATGGCTACACCTTC.